The 14 T cell receptor beta chains given below trace back to one sample, sequenced in a study of T cell clonality in common variable immunodeficiency. These TCRs' antigens remain unknown. Overall study findings and caveats: Reportedly, TCR beta sequences from common variable immunodeficiency showed fewer deletions and N-nucleotide insertions.

The method was immunoSEQ multiplex PCR; TCRdb's version includes in-frame clones alone and lacks a portion of them. Altogether 20,000 to 30,000 clones were found in the sample, and no singletons occur. The sequenced material came from peripheral blood mononuclear cells. The receptors come from a human donor with common variable immunodeficiency.

Notes on this clone: The read comes to an end 3 residues before the CDR3 does, leaving the germline J gene to fill in the end. V gene TRBV2 combines with J gene TRBJ2-7, with D maybe TRBD2 (5 bases). Per the germline V gene, CDR1 is SNHLY and CDR2 is FYNNEI. The CDR3 contains 12 residues. V lost 7 bases, J lost 5 bases, and 12 bases lay in between. The sequenced part of the CDR3 DNA is TGTGCCAGCATGGCCGAGAGGGACGAG. As protein: CASMAERDE. The CDR3 in its entirety is CASMAERDEQYF.

In this sample, this clone is medium-sized (0.01 to 0.1%). The CDR3 extends 3 residues past the end of the read, so its final part is completed from the germline J gene. This rearrangement joins TRBV20-1 to TRBJ2-3; TRBD2 matches at 10 bases. In germline, CDR1 is DFQATT, CDR2 SNEGSKA (reference sequence). The length of the CDR3 is 18 residues. V trimming: 6 bases; J trimming: 1 base; junction bases outside the gene matches: 16. The CDR3 spells CSAARDISGRAGTDTQYF. CDR3 bases read: TGCAGTGCCGCGCGAGATATAAGCGGGAGGGCTGGCACAGATACG.

This clone has ten or more counts. From the germline J gene comes the end of the CDR3, since the read stops 3 residues before it. The chain is built from TRBV18 and TRBJ2-7; 13 bases line up with TRBD2. J was trimmed by 6 bases and V by 3 bases; bases with no gene match: 5. The CDR3 runs to 15 residues. Germline loops: CDR1 KGHSH, CDR2 LQKENI. CDR3 amino acids: CASSPGGLAGIEQYF. CDR3 DNA (partial): TGTGCCAGCTCACCCGGGGGACTAGCGGGAATCGAG.

The sample holds many counts of this clone. The read stops 3 residues short of the end of the CDR3; the missing end is completed from the germline J gene. J is TRBJ2-7 and V is TRBV5-1; 8 bases are a match to TRBD1. Trimming cost V 0 bases and J 2 bases; bases outside gene matches: 4. Germline CDR1 and CDR2: SGHRS and YFSETQ. The CDR3 contains 15 residues. The CDR3 is CASSLGSTGAYEQYF. CDR3 DNA (partial): TGCGCCAGCAGCTTGGGTTCGACAGGGGCCTACGAG.

Concerning this clone itself: The CDR3 end is not reached by the read, which stops 3 residues before it; the germline J gene fills it in. This sequence joins TRBV2 and TRBJ1-1, with 9 bases fitting TRBD1. The germline V gene encodes CDR1 SNHLY and CDR2 FYNNEI. Trimming at V came to 5 bases and at J to 0 bases, leaving 10 bases not matched to a gene. The CDR3 is made up of 17 amino acids. The covered CDR3 bases are TGTGCCAGCAGTTCACGCCGCCGGACAGGGGTGAACACTGAA. Its protein product is CASSSRRRTGVNTE. The whole CDR3 sequence reads CASSSRRRTGVNTEAFF.

A word on this clone: The observed sequence ends 3 residues before the CDR3 terminus, with the missing tail filled in from the germline J gene. This chain connects TRBV2 to TRBJ1-4; the D gene is possibly TRBD1 (6 bases). Deletions cut 7 bases from V and 0 bases from J, with 12 bases between. Germline-derived CDR1 and CDR2 are SNHLY and FYNNEI. This CDR3 has 15 amino acids. The covered CDR3 bases are TGTGCCAGCACTCCGGACAGAGCAACTAATGAAAAA. Translating it yields CASTPDRATNEK. The entire CDR3 protein is CASTPDRATNEKLFF. The variable domain in full, with the rest retrieved from reference TRBV2 and TRBJ1-4, is EPEVTQTPSHQVTQMGQEVILRCVPISNHLYFYWYRQILGQKVEFLVSFYNNEISEKSEIFDDQFSVERPDGSNFTLKIRSTKLEDSAMYFCASTPDRATNEKLFFGSGTQLSVL.

In its sample, this clone was seen a few times. The sequence runs out 3 residues before the end of the CDR3; the remainder is reconstructed from the germline J gene. This chain uses TRBV20-1 with TRBJ2-7; tentatively, D is TRBD2 (6 bases). This CDR3 has 15 amino acids. Trimming cost V 4 bases and J 0 bases, with 16 bases left between them. Germline V gives CDR1 DFQATT, CDR2 SNEGSKA (reference sequence). The covered CDR3 bases are TGCAGTGCTAACCCGGGACTGGAGTTCTCCTACGAG. Protein: CSANPGLEFSYE. The complete CDR3 sequence is CSANPGLEFSYEQYF.

This clone was observed a handful of times. The read falls 3 residues short of the CDR3 end, and the missing part is taken from the germline J gene. This chain uses TRBV7-6 with TRBJ1-3; D ambiguous. The CDR3 covers 15 residues. Per germline, CDR1 SGHVS and CDR2 FNYEAQ. V was trimmed by 1 base and J by 1 base, leaving 8 bases between them. CDR3 DNA (partial): TGTGCCAGCAGCTTAGTTCCCGGGTCTGGAAACACC. Its translation is CASSLVPGSGNT. The full CDR3 is CASSLVPGSGNTIYF.

This clone was picked up a small number of times. The sequenced fragment ends 3 residues before the CDR3 boundary, so the rest is inferred from the germline J gene. The rearrangement joins TRBV11-2 to TRBJ1-5; unclear D gene. CDR1 and CDR2 from the germline V gene are SGHAT and FQNNGV. This CDR3 comprises 14 residues. The V end lost 4 bases, the J end lost 0 bases, and 7 bases lay between the germline ends. The sequenced CDR3 bases are TGTGCCAGCAGCTCCGGGTCTAGCAATCAGCCC. Residues: CASSSGSSNQP. The whole CDR3 region reads CASSSGSSNQPQHF.

At least ten counts were recorded for this clone. The read terminates 3 residues ahead of where the CDR3 ends, so the germline J gene completes it. The chain couples TRBV5-1 to TRBJ2-3; 10 positions match TRBD2. V trimming: 3 bases; J trimming: 4 bases; junction bases outside the gene matches: 5. Germline loops: CDR1 SGHRS, CDR2 YFSETQ. The CDR3 runs 15 residues. CDR3 DNA (partial): TGCGCCAGCAGCTGGTCTAGCGGGAGTTCAGATACG. Protein: CASSWSSGSSDT. The entire CDR3 protein reads CASSWSSGSSDTQYF.

In regard to this clone: The read ends 3 residues shy of where the CDR3 ends; the end is completed using the germline J gene. This same CDR3 is encoded by further DNA sequences in the sample. This chain connects TRBV19 to TRBJ2-3; a weak D match, TRBD2 (5 bases). With 4 bases removed from V and 5 bases from J, the gap between germline ends came to 25 bases. The germline V gene has CDR1 LNHDA and CDR2 SQIVND (reference sequence). The CDR3 covers 18 residues. CDR3 DNA, as far as it was read: TGTGCCAGTAGTAAAGGACTGGCGGGTATCGCACGGGGAGATACG. It is translated as CASSKGLAGIARGDT. The entire CDR3 reads CASSKGLAGIARGDTQYF.

This clone has at least ten counts. The read finishes 3 residues shy of the CDR3 end, and the germline J gene is used to complete it. This chain uses TRBV20-1 with TRBJ1-5; D is perhaps TRBD1 (6 bases). Germline V gene data show CDR1 as DFQATT and CDR2 as SNEGSKA (reference sequence). The CDR3 runs to 15 residues. V was clipped by 1 base and J by 1 base, with 11 bases between them. The CDR3 bases that were read are TGCAGTGCTAGAGTAGGGGGAAGGAGCAATCAGCCC. Its protein is CSARVGGRSNQP. The entire CDR3 protein reads CSARVGGRSNQPQHF.

This clone was counted between two and nine times. The read gets to within 3 residues of the CDR3 end, and the germline J gene fills in the rest. The V gene is TRBV2, the J gene TRBJ2-2, with 10 bases matching TRBD1. Germline V gives CDR1 SNHLY, CDR2 FYNNEI. J was trimmed by 2 bases and V by 6 bases; bases with no gene match: 9. The CDR3 extends over 17 amino acids. CDR3 DNA, as far as it was read: TGTGCCAGCAGCCCGTATCGGACAGGGGGTAACACCGGGGAG. Translation: CASSPYRTGGNTGE. The CDR3 reads in full as CASSPYRTGGNTGELFF.

Comments on this clone: Sequencing ends 3 residues short of the CDR3 end; the germline J gene provides the rest. This chain links TRBV11-1 with TRBJ2-1; 10 bases line up with TRBD2. The junction had 0 bases not matched to a gene; V was cut back by 1 base and J by 3 bases. Germline-derived CDR1 and CDR2 are SGHAT and FQDESV (reference sequence). CDR3 length: 15 residues. The sequenced CDR3 bases are TGTGCCAGCAGCTTAGGGACTAGCGGCTACAATGAG. Translation: CASSLGTSGYNE. The entire CDR3 is CASSLGTSGYNEQFF.